This entry lists 5 T cell receptor beta chains sequenced from one sample in a study of identical twins. TCRdb passed the 5' RACE reads through MiXCR, listing each CDR3 protein once. In the table there are hundreds of thousands of distinct CDR3 sequences, around 6% of which are singletons. Sample: naive T cells sorted from blood. Receptors were obtained from a man in his late teens or twenties in good health.

This clonotype was observed at least ten times. The chain carries TRBV27 and TRBJ1-1; D is undetermined. Trimming pared 2 bases from V and 11 bases from J, leaving 15 bases between. The CDR3 has 13 residues. Germline V gene data show CDR1 as MNHEY and CDR2 as SMNVEV (reference sequence). CDR3 sequence reads: CASSLSRSGKAFF. CDR3 bases: TGTGCCAGCAGTTTAAGTCGATCGGGCAAGGCTTTCTTT.

The chain has TRBV7-9 and TRBJ1-2; 7 nucleotides line up with TRBD1. The CDR3 sequence is 15 residues long. Germline V gene sequence: CDR1 SEHNR, CDR2 FQNEAQ (reference sequence). Losses at the gene ends were 5 bases for V and 4 bases for J; bases not matched to a gene: 10. The chain's CDR3 is CASSGPTGRVYGYTF. The CDR3 DNA follows: TGTGCCAGCAGCGGACCGACAGGGAGGGTCTATGGCTACACCTTC.

This clonotype showed up many times. The CDR3 nucleotides read TGTGCCAGCAGCTTGGTTGAGGGTACCTACGAGCAGTACTTC. It yields the protein CASSLVEGTYEQYF. V is TRBV5-5 and J is TRBJ2-7, with a weak D call TRBD2 (5 bases). V lost 0 bases and J lost 2, with 9 bases in between. The CDR3 covers 14 residues. Germline CDR1 reads SGHKS; CDR2 reads YYEKEE (reference sequence).

This clonotype was detected a few times. For the CDR3, the DNA is TGCAGTAGGGCAGGGTTCAACGAGCAGTACTTC. Translation: CSRAGFNEQYF. This chain connects TRBV20-1 to TRBJ2-7, with D maybe TRBD1 (5 bases). Germline-derived CDR1 and CDR2 are DFQATT and SNEGSKA (reference sequence). This CDR3 has 11 amino acids. With 8 bases removed from V and 5 bases from J, the gap between germline ends came to 13 bases.

This clonotype was found many times. The rearrangement links TRBV7-2 to TRBJ2-1; D might be TRBD1 (6 bases). CDR3 length: 14 amino acids. Germline CDR1 reads SGHTA; CDR2 reads FQGNSA. V lost 5 bases to trimming and J lost 3 bases, with 11 bases between them. DNA of the CDR3: TGTGCCAGCAGCGTGACAGGTCTCTACAATGAGCAGTTCTTC. Translation gives CASSVTGLYNEQFF.